The clone carrying this T cell receptor (beta chain) was seen only a few times. Antigen unknown. This entry is derived from a study of beta chain features in type 1 diabetes. Notes on the study in general: HLA influence on TCRB rearrangement stayed unresolved here. Shorter TCRB CDR3s, moderately but significantly so, marked every one of the four CD4+ subsets in Type 1 diabetes patients.

V lost 3 bases to trimming and J lost 7 bases, with 16 bases between them. The germline CDR1 and CDR2 sequences are GTSNPN and SVGIG (reference sequence). The CDR3 is 13 amino acids. Of the isolated RNA, all was reverse transcribed, and so the sequenced material was expressed TCRB transcripts. This table comes from immunoSEQ multiplex PCR, and its TCRdb copy is limited to in-frame clones, with some not included. There are hundreds of thousands of clones in the sample; roughly an eighth occur only once, and 0.04% lies in the top ten. CD4+ naive, central memory, regulatory and stem cell-like memory cells were sorted via CD45RO/CCR7/CD25/CD127/CD95/CD27.

The TCR was taken from a man younger than 30 with type 1 diabetes. The chain links TRBV30 to TRBJ2-7; D perhaps matches TRBD1 (5 bases). Sequencing was carried out using naive CD4+ T cells from blood. The CDR3 region has the DNA TGTGCCTGGAGGAGGAACGGGCAGGGTGAGCAGTACTTC. Protein: CAWRRNGQGEQYF.